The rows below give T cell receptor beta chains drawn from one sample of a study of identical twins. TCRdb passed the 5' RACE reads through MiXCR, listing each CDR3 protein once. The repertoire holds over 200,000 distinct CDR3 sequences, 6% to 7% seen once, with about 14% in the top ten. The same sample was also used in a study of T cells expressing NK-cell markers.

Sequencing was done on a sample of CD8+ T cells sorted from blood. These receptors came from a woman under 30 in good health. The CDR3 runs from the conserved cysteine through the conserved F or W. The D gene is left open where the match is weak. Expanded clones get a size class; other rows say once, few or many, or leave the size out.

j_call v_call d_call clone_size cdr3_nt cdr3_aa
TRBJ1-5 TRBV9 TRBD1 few TGTGCCAGCAGTGAACAGGGGTATAGCAATCAGCCCCAGCATTTT CASSEQGYSNQPQHF
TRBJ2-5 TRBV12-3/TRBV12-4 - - TGTGCCAGCGGGGCGGGGTGGGAGACCCAGTACTTC CASGAGWETQYF
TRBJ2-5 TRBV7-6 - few TGTGCCAGCAGCCGTTTGGGCCCAGAGACCCAGTACTTC CASSRLGPETQYF
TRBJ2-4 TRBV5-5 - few TGTGCCAGCAGCTTGGAGCTCAGTGGATTGAGAGCCAAAAACATTCAGTACTTC CASSLELSGLRAKNIQYF
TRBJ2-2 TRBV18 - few TGTGCCAGCTCACCCCCCGGGACCGTCAACACCGGGGAGCTGTTTTTT CASSPPGTVNTGELFF
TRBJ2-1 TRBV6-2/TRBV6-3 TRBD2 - TGTGCCAGTGATGCTATAGCGGGAGTACCCGAGCAGTTCTTC CASDAIAGVPEQFF
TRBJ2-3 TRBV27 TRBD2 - TGTGCCAGCAGTCCCGGGACTAGGAGGCTCACAGATACGCAGTATTTT CASSPGTRRLTDTQYF
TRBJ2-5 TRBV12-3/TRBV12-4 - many TGTGCCAGCAGTTTATTCGGAGAGACCCAGTACTTC CASSLFGETQYF
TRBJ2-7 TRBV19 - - TGTGCCAGTAGTATTGGGCCAGCTCGGGGCTACGAGCAGTACTTC CASSIGPARGYEQYF
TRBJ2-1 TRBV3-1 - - TGTGCCAGCAGCCCAGGCCATGAGCAGTTCTTC CASSPGHEQFF
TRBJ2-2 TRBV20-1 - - TGCAGTGCCGCCCCTTACGGGGGAGTTCCCCCCGGGGAGCTGTTTTTT CSAAPYGGVPPGELFF
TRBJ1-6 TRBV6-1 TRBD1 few TGTGCCAGCCAGGGGGGAGGGGGTAATTCACCCCTCCACTTT CASQGGGGNSPLHF
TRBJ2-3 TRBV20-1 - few TGCAGTGCTACGGAGGGAACAGATACGCAGTATTTT CSATEGTDTQYF
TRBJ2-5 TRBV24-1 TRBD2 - TGTGCCACCAGTGATTCTAGCGGGGGCCGGCAAGAGACCCAGTACTTC CATSDSSGGRQETQYF
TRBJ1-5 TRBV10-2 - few TGCGCCAGCAGTGAACTCTATAGCAATCAGCCCCAGCATTTT CASSELYSNQPQHF
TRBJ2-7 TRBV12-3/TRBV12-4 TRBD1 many TGTGCCAGCAGTCCAGGGGGCGAGCAGTACTTC CASSPGGEQYF
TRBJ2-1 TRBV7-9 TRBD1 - TGTGCCAGCAGCTCCCCCGACAGGGTGTATGAGCAGTTCTTC CASSSPDRVYEQFF
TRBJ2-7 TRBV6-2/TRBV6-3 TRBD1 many TGTGCCAGCAGTTACAGGAGTGAGACGACAGGGGTTGAACCCTACGAGCAGTACTTC CASSYRSETTGVEPYEQYF
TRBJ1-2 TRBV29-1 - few TGCAGCGCAATCAGGGGTGACGACTATGGCTACACCTTC CSAIRGDDYGYTF
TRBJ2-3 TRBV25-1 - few TGTGCCAGCGGCGCGGGGACGCAGTATTTT CASGAGTQYF
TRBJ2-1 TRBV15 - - TGTGCCACCAGGGACCCTAGGGAGTCCTACAATGAGCAGTTCTTC CATRDPRESYNEQFF
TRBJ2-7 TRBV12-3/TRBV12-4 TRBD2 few TGTGCCAGCAGCCTCGGACTAGCGGGGGGTGAGCAGTACTTC CASSLGLAGGEQYF
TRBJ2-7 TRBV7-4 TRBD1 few TGTGCCAGCAGCCCTGGCTGCGACAGGGCCTGGTGCGAGCAGTACTTC CASSPGCDRAWCEQYF
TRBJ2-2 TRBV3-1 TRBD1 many TGTGCCAGCAGCCTTCCTGGACGGGACAGGGTCACCGGGGAGCTGTTTTTT CASSLPGRDRVTGELFF
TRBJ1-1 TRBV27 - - TGTGCCAGCAGTTTTAGCATAGGGAACACTGAAGCTTTCTTT CASSFSIGNTEAFF
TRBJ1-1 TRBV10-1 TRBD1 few TGCGCCAGCAGTGAGGGGAGGGGGCTTGGGACCACTGAAGCTTTCTTT CASSEGRGLGTTEAFF
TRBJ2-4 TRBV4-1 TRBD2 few TGCGCCAGCAGCCAATCGGCCCCGACTAGCGGGAGGGCCGACATTCAGTACTTC CASSQSAPTSGRADIQYF
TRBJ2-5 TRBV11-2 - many TGTGCCAGCAGCTCCGCCGTCCAAGAGACCCAGTACTTC CASSSAVQETQYF
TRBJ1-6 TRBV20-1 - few TGCAGTGCTAGAGATCCTGAAGTGAGCTCCTATAATTCACCCCTCCACTTT CSARDPEVSSYNSPLHF
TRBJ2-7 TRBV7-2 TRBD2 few TGTGCCAGCAGCTGGACTAGCGGAAACTACGAGCAGTACTTC CASSWTSGNYEQYF
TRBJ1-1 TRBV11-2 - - TGTGCCAGCAGCTTAGGGGGGCAGCTGAACACTGAAGCTTTCTTT CASSLGGQLNTEAFF
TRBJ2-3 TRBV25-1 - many TGTGCCAGCAGTGGGACGGACCCGTACACAGATACGCAGTATTTT CASSGTDPYTDTQYF
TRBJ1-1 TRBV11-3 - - TGTGCCAGCAGCAGCCCCCCAAACACTGAAGCTTTCTTT CASSSPPNTEAFF
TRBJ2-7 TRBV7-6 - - TGTGCCAGCAGCAAAACGACCGGGGCCTACGAGCAGTACTTC CASSKTTGAYEQYF
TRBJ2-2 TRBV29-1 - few TGCAGCGTTACCTGGGGCCCCGGGGAGCTGTTTTTT CSVTWGPGELFF